What follows describes a single T cell receptor (beta chain). Its antigen is as yet unknown. J was trimmed by 6 bases and V by 5 bases; bases with no gene match: 7. The CDR3 spans 13 residues. The record originates from a study of T cells after yellow fever vaccination. Overall study context: With SMART-Seq v4 Ultra Low Input, the fractions containing low cell numbers were prepared.

Template switching with 5'RACE generated the TCR cDNA and added a universal primer site and UMIs. Via MiXCR, TCRdb re-called the 5' RACE reads, giving one row per CDR3 protein. This sample carries some 300,000 distinct CDR3 sequences, roughly 8.4% of them seen once, and the ten largest clones take 15% to 20%. Findings and limits, study-wide: Contamination by abundant bulk-population clonotypes could be present in FACS-sorted repertoires.

This rearrangement joins TRBV12-3 or TRBV12-4 to TRBJ2-7, with 7 positions matching TRBD2. The clonotype was recovered from a man between 18 and 29 years old who received the YFV17D yellow fever vaccine. Source: PBMCs, taken approximately 40 days after the first yellow fever vaccination. CDR3 in DNA: TGTGCCAGCAGTCCCCAGGGAGGGGCCGAGCAGTACTTC. Translation: CASSPQGGAEQYF.